This entry features one TCR beta chain sequence. Its target is unknown. The junction does not match germline at one end; this may be a read error. Building of the TCR beta libraries involved iRepertoire HTBI primers and Arm-PCR of CDR3 regions. TCRdb fed the multiplex PCR reads into MiXCR, producing one record per CDR3 protein. The sample holds a few hundred thousand distinct CDR3 sequences, about 23% seen once. This sample stems from a study of regulatory T cells in long-lasting Graves disease. Time point here: persistent/refractory GD, antithyroid drugs over 5 years with positive TRAb. PBMC-extracted RNA yielded the TCR library. Study results and limitations: Gene preferences differed: TRBV28, TRBJ1-2, TRBJ2-5 in persistent cases.

The CDR3 consists of 17 residues. Germline CDR1 is LGHDT and CDR2 is YNNKEL (reference sequence). V gene TRBV3-1 combines with J gene TRBJ2-2; 11 nucleotides match TRBD2. The receptor comes from a woman aged 40 to 50 with Graves disease. The sample was peripheral blood mononuclear cells (PBMCs), taken when the disease was refractory, from a patient treated with antithyroid drugs. CDR3 loop: CASSQETSGSLTGELSF. For the CDR3, the DNA is TGTGCCAGCAGCCAAGAAACTAGCGGGAGTCTCACCGGGGAGCTGTCTTTT.